Sequencing of this TCR beta chain was carried out in a study of human T cells and chemical hapten exposure. About the study: Sensitization was performed using 2% DPC on a roughly 2 cm by roughly 2 cm upper inner arm skin site. Cases of alopecia areata, totalis or universalis occurred in a predominantly female patient group.

The library labeled individual cDNA molecules by adding unique molecular identifiers to them. One entry per CDR3 protein, called by TCRdb with MiXCR from the RACE reads. The table includes approximately 80,000 distinct CDR3 sequences, 12% to 15% detected once. There are 16 residues in the CDR3. Trimming cost V 4 bases and J 1 base, with 16 bases left between them. From germline, CDR1 is MNHEY and CDR2 SVGEGT. The time point denotes: pre-sensitization, week 0. This sample's treatment: therapeutic diphenylcyclopropenone sensitization with weekly scalp DPC. The source material was whole blood, sampled in connection with sensitization to the hapten diphenylcyclopropenone (DPC). The TCR sequence derives from a woman aged 50 to 65 with alopecia areata. Some clones in this sample may be carry-over from other donors' samples. The rearrangement links TRBV6-2 or TRBV6-3 to TRBJ2-5; D perhaps matches TRBD1 (5 bases). The CDR3 DNA follows: TGTGCCAGCAGTTGGAACAGGAAAAGTTCCCAAGAGACCCAGTACTTC. Translation gives CASSWNRKSSQETQYF.